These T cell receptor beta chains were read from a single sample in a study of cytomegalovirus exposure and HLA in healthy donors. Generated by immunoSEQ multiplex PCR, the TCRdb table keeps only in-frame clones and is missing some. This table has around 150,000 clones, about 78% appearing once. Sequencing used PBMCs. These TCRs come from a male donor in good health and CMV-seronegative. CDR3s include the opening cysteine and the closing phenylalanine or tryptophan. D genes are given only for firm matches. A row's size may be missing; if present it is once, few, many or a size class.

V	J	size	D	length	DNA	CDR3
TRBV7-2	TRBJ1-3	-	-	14	TGTGCCAGCAGCTTAACAGCCGCTGGAAACACCATATATTTT	CASSLTAAGNTIYF
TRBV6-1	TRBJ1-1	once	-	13	TGTGCCAGCAGTGAAAGGTTACAGGCTGAAGCTTTCTTT	CASSERLQAEAFF
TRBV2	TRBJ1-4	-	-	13	TGTGCCAGCAGTCCACAGGGTAATGAAAAACTGTTTTTT	CASSPQGNEKLFF
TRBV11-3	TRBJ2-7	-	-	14	TGTGCCAGCAGCTTAGACCCAGGGGGGTGGGAGCAGTACTTC	CASSLDPGGWEQYF
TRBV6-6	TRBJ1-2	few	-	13	TGTGCCAGCAAGGAGACAGACGCTTATGGCTACACCTTC	CASKETDAYGYTF
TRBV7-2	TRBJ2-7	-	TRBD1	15	TGTGCCAGCAGGCTCAACCCGGGACAGGGCTACGAGCAGTACTTC	CASRLNPGQGYEQYF
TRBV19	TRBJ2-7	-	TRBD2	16	TGTGCCAGTAGTATATCTTCTAGCGGCGATCCCTACGAGCAGTACTTC	CASSISSSGDPYEQYF
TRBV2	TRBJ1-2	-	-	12	TGTGCCAGCAGCCCAGAAAACTATGGCTACACCTTC	CASSPENYGYTF
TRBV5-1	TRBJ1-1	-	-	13	TGCGCCAGCAGCTTGACAGGTAACACTGAAGCTTTCTTT	CASSLTGNTEAFF
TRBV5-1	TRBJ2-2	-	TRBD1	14	TGCGCCAGCAGCTTGACAGGGGTTACCGGGGAGCTGTTTTTT	CASSLTGVTGELFF
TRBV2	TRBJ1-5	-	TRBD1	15	TGTGCCAGCAGTGACAGGGGGCCCAGCAATCAGCCCCAGCATTTT	CASSDRGPSNQPQHF
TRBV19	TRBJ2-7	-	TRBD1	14	TGTGCCAGTAGTTCCCGACAGGGGCGGTACGAGCAGTACTTC	CASSSRQGRYEQYF
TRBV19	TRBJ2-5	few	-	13	TGTGCCAGTAGTCAGGGGCGCGAGGCGACCCAGTACTTC	CASSQGREATQYF
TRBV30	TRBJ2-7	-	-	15	TGTGCCTGGAGAACACAACAGGGAGAGGGCTACGAGCAGTACTTC	CAWRTQQGEGYEQYF
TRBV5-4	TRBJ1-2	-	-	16	TGTGCCAGCAGCTTGCTACAGACCAATACCTTCTATGGCTACACCTTC	CASSLLQTNTFYGYTF
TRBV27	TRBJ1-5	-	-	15	TGTGCCAGCAGTCCCCGCGCCGTTAGCAATCAGCCCCAGCATTTT	CASSPRAVSNQPQHF
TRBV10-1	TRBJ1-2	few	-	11	TGCGCCAGCCGGCAGGACTATGGCTACACCTTC	CASRQDYGYTF
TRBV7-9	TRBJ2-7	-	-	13	TGTGCCAGCAGCTTGGACAAAACCTACGAGCAGTACTTC	CASSLDKTYEQYF
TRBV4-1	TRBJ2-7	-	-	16	TGCGCCAGCAGCTACCTACCTCGAGAGGGGGTTTACGAGCAGTACTTC	CASSYLPREGVYEQYF
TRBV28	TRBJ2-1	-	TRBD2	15	TGTGCCAGCAGCCTTAGCGGGAGCGCTAACAATGAGCAGTTCTTC	CASSLSGSANNEQFF
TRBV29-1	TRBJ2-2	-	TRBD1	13	TGCAGCGTTGAACAGGGGGCGGCCGGGGAGCTGTTTTTT	CSVEQGAAGELFF
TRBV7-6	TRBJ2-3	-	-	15	TGTGCCAGCAGCGGAGGCCACTGGCGCACAGATACGCAGTATTTT	CASSGGHWRTDTQYF
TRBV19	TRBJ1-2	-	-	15	TGTGCCAGTAGTATAGGGGGAGGGGACGTCGATGGCTACACCTTC	CASSIGGGDVDGYTF
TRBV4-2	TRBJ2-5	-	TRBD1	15	TGTGCCAGCAGCCAAGAAGGGGGCCGGCAAGAGACCCAGTACTTC	CASSQEGGRQETQYF
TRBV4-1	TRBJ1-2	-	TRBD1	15	TGCGCCAGCAGCCAAGTTGGGGGACAGGGCTATGGCTACACCTTC	CASSQVGGQGYGYTF
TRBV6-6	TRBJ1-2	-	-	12	TGTGCCAGCAGTCTAGAGAACTATGGCTACACCTTC	CASSLENYGYTF
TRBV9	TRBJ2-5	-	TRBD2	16	TGTGCCAGCAGCCCACTAGCGGGGGGGATCCAAGAGACCCAGTACTTC	CASSPLAGGIQETQYF
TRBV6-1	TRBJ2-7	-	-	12	TGTGCCAGCAGTGAAGGCGGGGGCCCGCAGTACTTC	CASSEGGGPQYF
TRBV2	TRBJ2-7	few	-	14	TGTGCCAGCAGGACCCCGCGGCAGGGCTACGAGCAGTACTTC	CASRTPRQGYEQYF
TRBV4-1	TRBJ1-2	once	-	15	TGCGCCAGCAGCCAAGTCGGGGGAGGAATCTATGGCTACACCTTC	CASSQVGGGIYGYTF
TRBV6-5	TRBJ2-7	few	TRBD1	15	TGTGCCAGCACGGGAGCCGGGACAGGGGGCTACGAGCAGTACTTC	CASTGAGTGGYEQYF
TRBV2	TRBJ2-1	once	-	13	TGTGCCAGCAGTGAAGCGGGAGTGGGTGAGCAGTTCTTC	CASSEAGVGEQFF
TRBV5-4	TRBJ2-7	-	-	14	TGTGCCAGCAGCTTAAACAGTCCGCCCTACGAGCAGTACTTC	CASSLNSPPYEQYF
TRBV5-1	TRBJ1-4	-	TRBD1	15	TGCGCCAGCAGCCCGGGGACAGTTGGCGATGAAAAACTGTTTTTT	CASSPGTVGDEKLFF
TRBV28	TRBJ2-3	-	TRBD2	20	TGTGCCAGCAGTCGCTGGAGGGGACTAGCGGGAGGGTGGGGCACAGATACGCAGTATTTT	CASSRWRGLAGGWGTDTQYF
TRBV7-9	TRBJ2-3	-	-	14	TGTGCCAGCAGCTTATTAGGGGGTCAAGATACGCAGTATTTT	CASSLLGGQDTQYF
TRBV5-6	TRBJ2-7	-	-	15	TGTGCCAGCAGCTTGGCCTTCGGACAGTCCTACGAGCAGTACTTC	CASSLAFGQSYEQYF
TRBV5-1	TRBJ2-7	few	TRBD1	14	TGCGCCAGCAGCGCCGGGACAGGGGGCCTCGAGCAGTACTTC	CASSAGTGGLEQYF
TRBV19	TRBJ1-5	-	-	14	TGTGCCAGTAGTCGGACAGTTGGCAATCAGCCCCAGCATTTT	CASSRTVGNQPQHF
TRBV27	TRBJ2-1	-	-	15	TGTGCCAGCAGTTTGGGCGGGTTCTCCTACAATGAGCAGTTCTTC	CASSLGGFSYNEQFF
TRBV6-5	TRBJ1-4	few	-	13	TGTGCCAGCAGAGCGGGGGGCCTTGAAAAACTGTTTTTT	CASRAGGLEKLFF
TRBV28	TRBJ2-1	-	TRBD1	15	TGTGCCAGCAGTTTGAGAGGGGGCAGGGTCAGTGAGCAGTTCTTC	CASSLRGGRVSEQFF
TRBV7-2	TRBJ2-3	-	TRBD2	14	TGTGCCAGCAGCTTAGGCGGGGGGCCAGATACGCAGTATTTT	CASSLGGGPDTQYF
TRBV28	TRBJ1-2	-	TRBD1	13	TGTGCCATCAAAACCGGGACAGGGTATGGCTACACCTTC	CAIKTGTGYGYTF